The sequence of this TCR beta chain was determined in a study of T-cell reconstitution after alpha-beta-depleted transplantation in children (dated by TCRdb to the mid-2010s). Study-level background: Using TCR repertoire profiling, the study quantitatively followed how T-cell immune reconstitution unfolded in children after TCRalphabeta/CD19-depleted allogeneic hematopoietic cell transplantation.

Library preparation was by PCR. TCRdb shows the sequencer as Illumina HiSeq 2500. To normalize quantification of the TCRbeta repertoire, the TCR libraries were built with molecular barcoding that relied on unique molecular identifiers. TCRdb redid the processing of the public reads, applying fastp at Q25 and MiXCR, and retained in-frame beta chains. Every distinct CDR3 protein forms one entry, paired with its most common genes and DNA. The sample profile shows approximately 200,000 distinct CDR3 sequences; 13% to 15% of them were found once. Of the sample, under 15% is held by the ten largest clones. CDR3 length: 15 amino acids, cysteine to phenylalanine. Just the 45-base CDR3 DNA is kept, in frame starting at base 1. Via the germline V gene, CDR1 is SGHAT and CDR2 FQNNGV. Germline trimming amounts to 1 base on V and 0 bases on J, with 2 as the count of junction bases outside the gene matches. At least ten counts were recorded for this clonotype. Its antigen target is currently unknown. One base away there is no much larger clone; base qualities are not given.

The TCR originated in a human donor who donated a stem cell graft to a child with acute lymphoblastic leukemia. This specimen consisted of PBMCs from the stem cell graft donor, obtained from the stem cell graft. The chain employs TRBV11-2 and TRBJ1-1; TRBD1 fits 7 bases in the junction. The bases read TGTGCCAGCAGCTTAGTCACAGGGGTGAACACTGAAGCTTTCTTT. It encodes CASSLVTGVNTEAFF.